The T cell receptor (beta chain) under discussion was sequenced for a study of cytomegalovirus exposure and HLA in healthy donors. Findings of the study overall: In an earlier analysis, about 90% or about 30%: the productive usage of most TCR beta V segments. CMV serostatus alone was available as immune exposure information.

As to this clone: Its cognate antigen is unknown.

The CDR3 loop spans 16 amino acids. Germline CDR1 SGHTA, CDR2 FQGNSA. J was trimmed by 8 bases and V by 1 base; bases with no gene match: 9. In the PCR, 60 Vbeta and 13 Jbeta primers were used. Generated by immunoSEQ multiplex PCR, the TCRdb table keeps only in-frame clones and is missing some. The sample comprises about 160,000 clones, roughly 89% of which are singletons, and 0.75% to 0.95% rests with the top ten. The sequence was collected from a woman aged 25 to 39 in good health and CMV-seronegative. The source material was PBMCs. This chain connects TRBV7-2 to TRBJ2-4, with 9 bases lining up with TRBD2. As DNA, the CDR3 is TGTGCCAGCAGCTTAGAATCGACTAGCGGCGCATACATTCAGTACTTC. It encodes CASSLESTSGAYIQYF.